This TCR beta chain comes out of a study of blood T cell repertoires in COVID-19. Study details: Sites across the United States, Italy and Spain contributed samples from acute and convalescent COVID-19.

Assay used: immunoSEQ multiplex PCR; TCRdb lists only in-frame clones, some missing. The profile shows about 170,000 clones, 90% of them singletons. The germline V gene has CDR1 GTSNPN and CDR2 SVGIG (reference sequence). The CDR3 loop spans 14 amino acids. V lost 5 bases, J lost 4 bases, and 9 bases stayed unmatched. This clonotype was obtained from a man aged 50 or older with acute or convalescent COVID-19. The chain uses TRBV30 and TRBJ2-3; TRBD1 agrees at 7 bases. The sequenced material came from peripheral blood. The CDR3 reads CAWCRQGGSDTQYF. For the CDR3, the DNA is TGTGCCTGGTGCCGACAGGGCGGGTCAGATACGCAGTATTTT.